These 5 T cell receptor beta chains were all obtained from the same sample, sequenced in a study of T cells in Graves' hyperthyroidism and ophthalmopathy. The CDR3 regions of TCR beta were amplified from RNA transcripts. TCR CDR3 underwent first-round RT-PCR with the HTBI primer set. One entry per CDR3 protein results from TCRdb running MiXCR on the multiplex PCR reads. The sample gives around 700,000 distinct CDR3 sequences, 35% of which show up once; around 32% is in the top ten. Sequencing input: blood. These receptors were taken from a woman aged 40 to 49 with Graves' hyperthyroidism.

The chain uses TRBV20-1 and TRBJ2-3; 11 nucleotides align to TRBD2. CDR1 is DFQATT and CDR2 is SNEGSKA in the germline V gene (reference sequence). J lost 4 bases, V lost 1 base, and 4 bases had no gene match. CDR3 length: 15 amino acids. CDR3 coding DNA: TGCAGTGCTAGAGTACTAGCGGGAGTTTCAGATACGCAGTATTTT. It is translated as CSARVLAGVSDTQYF.

In this sample, this clonotype turned up many times. DNA of the CDR3: TGTGCCAGCAGCTTAGACGCGGGATTCCTAGCCGGGGAGCTGTTTTTT. It codes for CASSLDAGFLAGELFF. V usage is TRBV7-9 and J usage is TRBJ2-2; maybe TRBD2 (6 bases). There are 16 residues in the CDR3. Germline V CDR1 and CDR2: SEHNR, FQNEAQ (reference sequence). V gave up 1 base and J gave up 6 bases, with 15 bases separating them.

Remarks on this clonotype: One base away lies a much larger clone, so this may be a sequencing read error. The chain uses TRBV15 and TRBJ2-6; TRBD1 matches 10 bases. The germline V gene has CDR1 LNHNV and CDR2 YYDKDF (reference sequence). The CDR3 extends over 20 amino acids. The CDR3 here is CATSREVPGQGRSGANALTF. For the CDR3, the DNA is TGTGCCACCAGCAGAGAAGTACCGGGACAGGGGCGCTCTGGGGCCAACGCCCTGACTTTC.

This clonotype showed up many times. The chain recombines TRBV10-3 with TRBJ2-7, with 11 bases aligning to TRBD2. J lost 2 bases, V lost 6 bases, and 6 bases had no gene match. The CDR3 is 15 residues long. Germline CDR1 ENHRY, CDR2 SYGVKD. The CDR3 spells CAISATSGTPYEQYF. The CDR3 bases are TGTGCCATCAGCGCGACTAGCGGGACCCCCTACGAGCAGTACTTC.

For this clonotype: A much bigger clone sits one base away, suggesting this may be a read error. Because the CDR3 is missing its conserved closing phenylalanine or tryptophan, this is likely a read error. V usage is TRBV12-3 or TRBV12-4 and J usage is TRBJ1-1; D unclear. The CDR3 spans 13 residues. Trimming cost V 3 bases and J 11 bases, with 16 bases left between them. In DNA, the CDR3 is TGTGCCAGCAGTTTTAGTTATGCCGACTCTGCTTTCCTT. Amino acid sequence: CASSFSYADSAFL.